This TCR beta chain is drawn from a study of cytomegalovirus exposure and HLA in healthy donors. 60 Vbeta and 13 Jbeta primers were used in PCR. The method was immunoSEQ multiplex PCR; TCRdb's version includes in-frame clones alone and lacks a portion of them. The data hold about 140,000 clones, with 75% to 85% observed a single time. This clone appeared once. Sequenced sample: PBMCs. The TCR was taken from a male donor in good health and CMV-seronegative.

CDR3 protein: CASSQHRGSNEKLFF. The CDR3 DNA reads TGCGCCAGCAGCCAACATAGGGGTTCTAATGAAAAACTGTTTTTT. J is TRBJ1-4 and V is TRBV4-3; D might be TRBD1 (5 bases). The germline V gene has CDR1 LGHNA and CDR2 YSLEER. CDR3 length equals 15 residues. The V end was cut by 2 bases, the J end by 3 bases, with 10 bases between.